This TCR beta chain was sequenced during a study of CD8 T cells in Susac syndrome (dated by TCRdb to the late 2010s). General notes on the study: The study used repertoire sequencing to test whether antigen drove CD8+ T cell activation and differentiation in Susac syndrome. Points the paper makes about the study in general: The number of individuals in the TCR sequencing and HLA analysis was acknowledged as relatively small.

On this clonotype itself: Its target antigen remains unknown. Per-base qualities were not stored, and no clone one base away is much larger.

Peripheral blood CD8+ and CD4+ T cells from healthy donors, Susac syndrome patients and multiple sclerosis patients were profiled using high-throughput TCR beta sequencing. Multiple sclerosis controls were treatment-naive patients with stable or active relapsing-remitting disease fulfilling revised McDonald criteria. Bulk CD8+ and CD4+ T cells were purified by magnetic negative isolation, while CD8+ TEMRA cells were enriched using FACS. Blood was drawn into EDTA tubes, processed within 24 hours, and PBMCs were isolated by density gradient centrifugation. PBMCs intended for TCR sequencing were cryopreserved in liquid nitrogen and thawed later in a water bath at 37 degrees C. The sorted or isolated CD4+, CD8+ and CD8+ TEMRA cells reached a purity of at least 90%. The V end loses 7 bases and the J end loses 0 bases, and a stretch of 13 bases separates them. Looking up the germline V gene (reference sequence) yields CDR1 MNHNY and CDR2 SVGAGI. The CDR3 holds 15 amino acids from the cysteine to the phenylalanine. Only the CDR3 region is kept as DNA, spanning 45 bases read in frame from base 1.

RNA was extracted with the RNeasy kit and roughly 0.45 to 1 ug was reverse transcribed using random hexamers. The immunoSEQ multiplex PCR assay, which covers 54 Vbeta and 13 Jbeta segments, was used to amplify TCR beta CDR3 regions. PCR amplification bias was corrected using a synthetic template baseline for primer optimization and computational correction. As for the authors' bioinformatics: Reads were annotated to V, D and J genes according to IMGT and were analyzed with immunoSEQ Analyzer, with only productive sequences retained. Clonality was computed as one minus Shannon entropy normalized by log2 of the number of productive unique sequences. For each patient and control, public and private clones were evaluated within the 100 most prevalent clones. Clones were defined as Susac-specific if absent from the healthy and MS cohorts, from 1052 published viral clones and from other ImmuneACCESS disease sequences. TCRdb reran the public reads through fastp at Q25 and MiXCR, keeping productive beta chains. Each record represents a unique CDR3 protein, reported with the most common genes and DNA among its rows. None of the V and J calls come from the authors' own analysis; TCRdb made them. This sample comprises approximately 230,000 distinct CDR3 sequences, roughly 93% of them detected only once. Jointly, the top ten make up 0.07% to 0.09% of the sample.

The V and J segments used are TRBV6-6 and TRBJ1-5, with TRBD1 perhaps the D gene, on 5 matching bases. The sequenced sample was CD4+ T cells from PBMCs. This sequence originates from a human donor with multiple sclerosis. The DNA sequence is as follows: TGTGCCAGCACCCCGGGGGTTTTTAGCAATCAGCCCCAGCATTTT. This yields the protein CASTPGVFSNQPQHF.